The 15 T cell receptor beta chains reported below all come from one sample, sequenced in a study of blood T cell repertoires in COVID-19. Sequenced by immunoSEQ multiplex PCR; TCRdb stores in-frame clones only, minus some. The sample holds approximately 300,000 clones; 85% to 90% are singletons and the top ten take 1.5% to 2%. What was sequenced was peripheral blood. These receptors were obtained from a woman aged 25 to 45 with COVID-19, enrolled during active disease.

V gene TRBV6-5 combines with J gene TRBJ2-5, with D tentatively TRBD2 (6 bases). The CDR3 extends over 12 amino acids. V was trimmed by 10 bases and J by 0 bases, leaving 9 bases between them. The V gene's germline CDR1 is MNHEY and CDR2 SVGAGI. The CDR3 spells CATRGYQETQYF. In DNA form, the CDR3 reads TGTGCCACCCGGGGGTACCAAGAGACCCAGTACTTC.

CDR3 amino acids: CASSFDGVNTEAFF. For the CDR3, the DNA is TGTGCCAGCAGCTTCGACGGGGTGAACACTGAAGCTTTCTTT. The V and J genes are TRBV6-5 and TRBJ1-1; no clear D gene. Germline assignment: CDR1 MNHEY and CDR2 SVGAGI. This CDR3 has 14 amino acids. V was shortened by 6 bases and J by 0 bases, with 11 bases between the two germline ends.

The chain joins TRBV7-9 to TRBJ2-1; D call uncertain. Germline V CDR1 and CDR2: SEHNR, FQNEAQ (reference sequence). This CDR3 contains 16 residues. The V end lost 6 bases, the J end lost 0 bases, and 15 bases lay between the germline ends. CDR3 DNA: TGTGCCAGCAGTTCCCGGGTCACCGACTCCTACAATGAGCAGTTCTTC. Amino acids: CASSSRVTDSYNEQFF.

The V call is TRBV25-1, the J call TRBJ1-1, with 9 bases aligning to TRBD1. Germline V gene lookup returns CDR1 MGHDK and CDR2 SYGVNS. The CDR3 has 17 residues. V was pared by 4 bases and J by 0 bases, with 9 bases of the junction left unmatched. In nucleotides, the CDR3 is TGTGCCAGCAGTGCAACACAGGGGGCAGCGATGAACACTGAAGCTTTCTTT. Amino acids: CASSATQGAAMNTEAFF.

The chain recombines TRBV2 with TRBJ2-5; 10 nucleotides match TRBD2. Unmatched junction bases numbered 4, after V lost 4 bases and J lost 2 bases. The CDR3 sequence is 15 residues long. Germline V gives CDR1 SNHLY, CDR2 FYNNEI. The CDR3: CASSGLAGRQETQYF. The DNA for the CDR3 is TGTGCCAGCAGTGGACTAGCGGGTAGACAAGAGACCCAGTACTTC. Looking up the rest from reference TRBV2 and TRBJ2-5 gives the full variable domain: EPEVTQTPSHQVTQMGQEVILRCVPISNHLYFYWYRQILGQKVEFLVSFYNNEISEKSEIFDDQFSVERPDGSNFTLKIRSTKLEDSAMYFCASSGLAGRQETQYFGPGTRLLVL.

The chain has TRBV5-6 and TRBJ2-1, with 7 bases matching TRBD1. The V gene end was trimmed by 0 bases and the J gene end by 6 bases; junction bases not matched to a gene: 0. The CDR3 length is 13 residues. Germline-derived CDR1 and CDR2 are SGHDT and YYEEEE. CDR3 sequence (DNA): TGTGCCAGCAGCTTGGGACAGGGCAATGAGCAGTTCTTC. Amino acids: CASSLGQGNEQFF.

The V call is TRBV7-9, the J call TRBJ1-6; TRBD1 is a possible D gene (5 bases). Trimming removed 0 bases at V and 6 bases at J, with 18 bases between. This CDR3 spans 18 amino acids. Germline lookup yields CDR1 SEHNR and CDR2 FQNEAQ (reference sequence). The CDR3 nucleotides are TGTGCCAGCAGCTTAGCTATACAGGCCCGAAGGAGTAATTCACCCCTCCACTTT. Encoded protein: CASSLAIQARRSNSPLHF.

The V and J genes are TRBV28 and TRBJ1-6; no clear D gene. This CDR3 comprises 12 residues. Trimming stripped 6 bases from V and 15 bases from J, with 15 bases between. Germline V lookup: CDR1 MDHEN, CDR2 SYDVKM. For the CDR3, the DNA is TGTGCCAGCAGCCTGAAGGGCCGGGGCCTCCACTTT. Protein sequence: CASSLKGRGLHF.

The chain recombines TRBV4-2 with TRBJ2-6, with D possibly matching TRBD1 (5 bases). Germline V gene data show CDR1 as LGHNA and CDR2 as YNFKEQ. This CDR3 is built from 16 residues. V lost 3 bases and J 2 bases, leaving 11 bases between the germline ends. CDR3 residues: CASSQDPGTGANVLTF. Here the CDR3 DNA reads TGTGCCAGCAGCCAGGATCCAGGGACTGGGGCCAACGTCCTGACTTTC.

The chain links TRBV4-3 to TRBJ2-3; maybe TRBD1 (5 bases). Deletions cut 0 bases from V and 4 bases from J, with 8 bases between. This CDR3 has 14 residues. Germline assignment: CDR1 LGHNA and CDR2 YSLEER. The CDR3: CASSQEQGPDTQYF. The CDR3 nucleotides are TGCGCCAGCAGCCAAGAGCAGGGCCCAGATACGCAGTATTTT.

The V gene is TRBV19, the J gene TRBJ1-1, with 8 positions matching TRBD1. There are 14 residues in the CDR3. V gave up 1 base and J gave up 4 bases; unmatched junction bases: 2. The germline CDR1 and CDR2 sequences are LNHDA and SQIVND (reference sequence). The CDR3 DNA follows: TGTGCCAGTAGTATAGCCACAGGGGGCACTGAAGCTTTCTTT. Its translation is CASSIATGGTEAFF.

The rearrangement uses TRBV11-3 and TRBJ2-2; a weak D match, TRBD1 (5 bases). Germline values: CDR1 SGHNT, CDR2 YENEEA. V lost 1 base and J 4 bases, leaving 10 bases between the germline ends. The CDR3 loop spans 15 amino acids. DNA for the CDR3: TGTGCCAGCAGCTTAGGGCAGGGCGCCACCGGGGAGCTGTTTTTT. This gives the protein CASSLGQGATGELFF.

The gene calls are TRBV24-1 and TRBJ2-7, with 9 bases aligning to TRBD1. Germline CDR1 reads KGHDR; CDR2 reads SFDVKD. Losses at the gene ends were 8 bases for V and 6 bases for J; bases not matched to a gene: 7. This CDR3 region has 13 residues. CDR3 bases: TGTGCCACCAACGGGACAGGGTCGATCGAGCAGTACTTC. Encoded protein: CATNGTGSIEQYF.

V gene TRBV5-5 combines with J gene TRBJ1-5; D gene ambiguous. Germline values: CDR1 SGHKS, CDR2 YYEKEE (reference sequence). The CDR3 extends over 13 amino acids. V dropped 1 base and J dropped 4 bases, with 6 bases sitting between them. The CDR3 sequence: CASSLSPNQPQHF. The CDR3 coding sequence is TGTGCCAGCAGCTTGTCCCCAAATCAGCCCCAGCATTTT.

The chain has TRBV19 and TRBJ1-6; D gene ambiguous. This CDR3 has 15 amino acids. V lost 0 bases to trimming and J lost 10 bases, with 13 bases between them. The germline V gene has CDR1 LNHDA and CDR2 SQIVND (reference sequence). DNA of the CDR3: TGTGCCAGTAGTATAGATTCGCAAGTTAGATCACCCCTCCACTTT. Amino acids: CASSIDSQVRSPLHF.